This TCR beta chain was recorded in a study of blood T cell repertoires in COVID-19 (dated by TCRdb to the early 2020s). Regarding the study in general: Samples covering the acute and convalescent phases of COVID-19 were provided by collaborators in the United States, Italy and Spain. The prospective study material was composed of cDNA or gDNA derived from T cells, B-cell-depleted T cells, or PBMCs. The dataset comprised deeply sampled blood TCRbeta repertoires from subjects exposed to, actively infected with, or recovered from COVID-19. The repertoires were released in a freely available public database meant as a resource for research on the immune response to SARS-CoV-2. The samples were drawn from the first 160 participants of the ongoing ImmuneRACE study and from 1,254 subjects provided by 6 global collaborators. A de-identified subject ID, COVID-19 status, age in years and sex were almost always included in the sample metadata. Where available, HLA class I and class II types were taken from metadata supplied by the sample provider and were not determined by assay-based typing. Results and caveats for the whole study, not just this receptor: The amount of clinical and demographic metadata varied by source and participant and was provided uncurated.

TCRbeta CDR3 regions were amplified from genomic DNA by means of the immunoSEQ Assay, a bias-controlled multiplex PCR. Per the original workflow: The number of nucleated cells in each sample was estimated by amplification of reference gene primers within the assay. To quantify the absolute abundance of each unique TCRbeta CDR3 rearrangement, sequence reads were collapsed and filtered. For each sample, productive Simpson clonality was calculated by taking the square root of Simpson's diversity index across productive rearrangements. TCRdb stores this immuneACCESS table with in-frame sequences only. Part of the clones is absent; in the studies checked, under half of the shortfall reflects unresolved V genes, and no reason is known for the rest. V, J and clone size were drawn from that table, and D and trimming were deduced from the DNA. The sample table contains roughly 200,000 clones; only one count was recorded for over 65% of them. The top ten hold over 15% of the sample.

The CDR3, from cysteine to phenylalanine, totals 16 residues. Just CDR3 DNA is preserved here, 48 bases in frame from base 1. Compared with germline, V lacks 6 bases and J lacks 8 bases; bases without a gene match: 13. In the germline V gene (reference sequence), CDR1 corresponds to MNHNY and CDR2 to SVGAGI. Note on this clone: What antigen it recognizes has not been identified. Per-base qualities were not stored, and no clone one base away is much larger.

One collaborating source in Seattle enrolled patients while the patients were actively infected and followed the patients over time throughout the course of disease. Collaborating institutions collected whole blood in K2EDTA tubes following their own protocols. For TCRbeta analysis, collaborator samples were shipped as frozen whole blood, as isolated PBMCs, or as DNA extracted from either sample type. This clonotype was sampled from a person between 65 and 79 years old with COVID-19, enrolled during active disease. Sample: peripheral blood. The chain uses TRBV6-6 and TRBJ2-2, and 9 bases in between align with TRBD2. Read as DNA, the sequence is TGTGCCAGCAGGAATCGGGCTAGCGGGGTTGAAGGGGAGCTGTTTTTT. Its protein reads: CASRNRASGVEGELFF.